This T cell receptor (beta chain) appears in the sequencing data of a study of T cell responses to AZD1222 COVID-19 vaccine. General observations from the study: The study identified only six AZD1222 recipients as seropositive at baseline. Possibly, clonal diversity was underestimated; donors were largely white British and included more females.

Data came from immunoSEQ multiplex PCR; TCRdb stores just in-frame clones and leaves some out. The repertoire holds more than 100,000 clones, with around 88% as singletons. This clone was recorded once. Its target is not known. Trimming cost V 4 bases and J 0 bases, with 10 bases left between them. Germline values: CDR1 ENHRY, CDR2 SYGVKD. This CDR3 is 14 amino acids long. The receptor was derived from an adult in good health. Sample: peripheral blood, taken on day 0 of AZD1222 vaccination. The rearrangement joins TRBV10-3 to TRBJ2-7; D is undetermined. The CDR3 DNA reads TGTGCCATCAGTGTAGACGCCGTCTCCTACGAGCAGTACTTC. It yields the protein CAISVDAVSYEQYF.